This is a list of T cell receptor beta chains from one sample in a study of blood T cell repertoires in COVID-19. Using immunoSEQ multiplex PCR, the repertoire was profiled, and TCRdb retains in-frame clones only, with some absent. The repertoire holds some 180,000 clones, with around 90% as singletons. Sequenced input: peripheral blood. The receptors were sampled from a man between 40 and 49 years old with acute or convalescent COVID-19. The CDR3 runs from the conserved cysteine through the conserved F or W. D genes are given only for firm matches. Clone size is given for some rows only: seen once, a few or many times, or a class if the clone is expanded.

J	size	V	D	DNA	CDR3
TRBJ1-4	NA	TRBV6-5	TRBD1	TGTGCCAGCAGCCAGGACAGGGGGGGCGGTGAAAAACTGTTTTTT	CASSQDRGGGEKLFF
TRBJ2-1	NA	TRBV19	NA	TGTGCCAGTTCACGGTGGAAGGCGGGCTCCTACAATGAGCAGTTCTTC	CASSRWKAGSYNEQFF
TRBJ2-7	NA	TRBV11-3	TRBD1	TGTGCCAGCAGCTTGGGACAGGGGGGGCTGTACGAGCAGTACTTC	CASSLGQGGLYEQYF
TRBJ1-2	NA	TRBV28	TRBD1	TGTGCCAGCAGTTTGGGGGGACTCGGACAGGGGTATGGCTACACCTTC	CASSLGGLGQGYGYTF
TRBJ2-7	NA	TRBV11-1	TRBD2	TGTGCCAGCAGCTCGGGGGGGGAACAGTACTTC	CASSSGGEQYF
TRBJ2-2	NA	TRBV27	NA	TGTGCCAGCAGCCGTGGGACACCCACCGGGGAGCTGTTTTTT	CASSRGTPTGELFF
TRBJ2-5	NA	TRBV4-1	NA	TGCGCCAGCAGCCAAGGAGGTCTAGAAGAGACCCAGTACTTC	CASSQGGLEETQYF
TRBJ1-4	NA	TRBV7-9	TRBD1	TGTGCCAGCAGCTCGACAGGGGCTGTGATAACTAATGAAAAACTGTTTTTT	CASSSTGAVITNEKLFF
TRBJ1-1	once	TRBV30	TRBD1	TGTGCCCAGGACAGGGGACGGAGCGAAGCTTTCTTT	CAQDRGRSEAFF
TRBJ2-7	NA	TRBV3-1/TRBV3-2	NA	TGTGCCAGCAGCCAAGCTTACGAGCAGTACTTC	CASSQAYEQYF
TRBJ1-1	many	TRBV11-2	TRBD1	TGTGCCAGCAGCCCCGGACAGGGGGCGGGGGCTTTCTTT	CASSPGQGAGAFF
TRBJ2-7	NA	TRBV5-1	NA	TGCGCCAGCAGCTTGGCCGTCCTAGGGGGCTACGAGCAGTACTTC	CASSLAVLGGYEQYF
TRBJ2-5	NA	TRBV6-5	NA	TGTGCCAGCATCACTAGCCCTGAGACCCAGTACTTC	CASITSPETQYF
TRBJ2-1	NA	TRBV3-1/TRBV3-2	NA	TGTGCCAGCAGCCAAGTACTAGGAAATGAGCAGTTCTTC	CASSQVLGNEQFF
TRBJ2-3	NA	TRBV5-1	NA	TGCGCCAGCAGCTTGGGGAGTAGCACAGATACGCAGTATTTT	CASSLGSSTDTQYF
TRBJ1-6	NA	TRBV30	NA	TGTGCCTGGAGGACCCAGGGTACGCTTTCACCCCTCCACTTT	CAWRTQGTLSPLHF
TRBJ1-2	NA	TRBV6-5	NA	TGTGCCAGCAGTTCCCGGCGGGCAGGAGTCTATGGCTACACCTTC	CASSSRRAGVYGYTF
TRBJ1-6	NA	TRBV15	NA	TGTGCCACCAGCACAGGGCTAAATTCACCCCTCCACTTT	CATSTGLNSPLHF
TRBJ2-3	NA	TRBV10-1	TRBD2	TGCGCCAGCAGTGGGCCGACTAGCGGGGGGGACACAGATACGCAGTATTTT	CASSGPTSGGDTDTQYF
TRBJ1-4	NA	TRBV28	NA	TGTGCCAGCAGTTTAAGGGGGGGTAATGAAAAACTGTTTTTT	CASSLRGGNEKLFF